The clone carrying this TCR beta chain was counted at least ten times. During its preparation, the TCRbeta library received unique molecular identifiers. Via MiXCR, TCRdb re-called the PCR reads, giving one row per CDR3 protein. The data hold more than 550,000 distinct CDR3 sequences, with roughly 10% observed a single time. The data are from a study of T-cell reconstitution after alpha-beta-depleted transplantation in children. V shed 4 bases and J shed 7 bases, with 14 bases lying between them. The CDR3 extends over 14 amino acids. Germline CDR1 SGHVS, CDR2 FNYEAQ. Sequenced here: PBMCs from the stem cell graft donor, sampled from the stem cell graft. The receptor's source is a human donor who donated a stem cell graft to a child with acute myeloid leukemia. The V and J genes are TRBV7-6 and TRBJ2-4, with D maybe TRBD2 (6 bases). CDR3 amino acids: CASSSPGVGNIQYF. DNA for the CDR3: TGTGCCAGCAGCTCTCCGGGGGTGGGGAACATTCAGTACTTC.